The rows below give T cell receptor beta chains drawn from one sample of a study of CD8+ T cells in alopecia areata. Only in-frame clones appear in the TCRdb table, and some are missing; sequencing was by immunoSEQ multiplex PCR. The sample holds about 120,000 clones, roughly three fifths seen once. This specimen consisted of CD4+ T cells sorted from blood, obtained at week 24, from a patient treated with tofacitinib. Every receptor here comes from a human donor with alopecia areata. The CDR3 runs from the conserved cysteine through the conserved F or W. Each record gives: D gene, clone size, J gene, V gene, CDR3 DNA, CDR3 protein. D genes are given only for firm matches. Where a row states a size, it is once, few, many or the class of an expanded clone; other rows omit it.

-	-	TRBJ1-2	TRBV7-9	TGTGCCAGCAGCTTATCGTGGGGACGCTACACCTTC	CASSLSWGRYTF
TRBD2	few	TRBJ2-1	TRBV7-2	TGTGCCAGCAGCCGTTCTAGCGGGGGGGCCTATGAGCAGTTCTTC	CASSRSSGGAYEQFF
-	-	TRBJ1-2	TRBV23-1	TGCGCCAGCAGTCAAAATGGGGGGAACTATGGCTACACCTTC	CASSQNGGNYGYTF
TRBD2	-	TRBJ2-3	TRBV15	TGTGCCACCAGCAGAGGGCGGGGGGCAGGCACAGATACGCAGTATTTT	CATSRGRGAGTDTQYF
-	-	TRBJ1-1	TRBV11-2	TGTGCCAGCAGCTTAGCCCAACCTGAAGCTTTCTTT	CASSLAQPEAFF
-	few	TRBJ2-2	TRBV29-1	TGCAGCGCTCCAGGATCTGGGGAGCTGTTTTTT	CSAPGSGELFF
-	-	TRBJ2-2	TRBV29-1	TGCAGCTCCACAGCGAACACCGGGGAGCTGTTTTTT	CSSTANTGELFF
TRBD1	few	TRBJ2-7	TRBV11-1	TGTGCCAGCAGTGCAGGGAGAATGAAGACAGGGGGCAACGAGCAGTACTTC	CASSAGRMKTGGNEQYF
-	-	TRBJ2-3	TRBV18	TGTGCCAGCTCACCTCTGGCAGGAGCAGATACGCAGTATTTT	CASSPLAGADTQYF
-	few	TRBJ2-2	TRBV4-2	TGTGCCAGCAGCCCCCACGCGGACAGATCAACCGGGGAGCTGTTTTTT	CASSPHADRSTGELFF
-	-	TRBJ2-6	TRBV29-1	TGCAGCGTCCACACCCGGACGGACTCTGGGGCCAACGTCCTGACTTTC	CSVHTRTDSGANVLTF
TRBD1	-	TRBJ1-4	TRBV2	TGTGCCAGCCACAGGGGAACTAATGAAAAACTGTTTTTT	CASHRGTNEKLFF
-	-	TRBJ2-1	TRBV11-2	TGTGCCAGCAGCTTAGAGGAGTTAAATGAGCAGTTCTTC	CASSLEELNEQFF
TRBD1	few	TRBJ1-5	TRBV10-3	TGTGCCATCAGTGAGGGACAGGGGGATCAGCCCCAGCATTTT	CAISEGQGDQPQHF
-	-	TRBJ1-2	TRBV6-1	TGTGCCAGCAGTGAAGCCCGTCGAGATGGCTACACCTTC	CASSEARRDGYTF
TRBD1	-	TRBJ2-3	TRBV5-1	TGCGCCAGCAGCTTCGGGACAGGGGCCGATACGCAGTATTTT	CASSFGTGADTQYF
-	-	TRBJ1-6	TRBV15	TGTGCCACCAGCAGAGATCAGGGGCGACGGGATTCACCCCTCCACTTT	CATSRDQGRRDSPLHF
TRBD1	-	TRBJ2-3	TRBV4-1	TGCGCCAGCAGAAAGGGACAGGGCCGCACAGATACGCAGTATTTT	CASRKGQGRTDTQYF
-	once	TRBJ2-7	TRBV9	TGTGCCAGCAGCGGGACAGATAGCTCCTACGAGCAGTACTTC	CASSGTDSSYEQYF
TRBD1	few	TRBJ1-6	TRBV7-9	TGCGCCAGCAGCCTATCAGCAGGGGGGAGCTCCTATAATTCACCCCTCCACTTT	CASSLSAGGSSYNSPLHF
-	-	TRBJ1-6	TRBV2	TGTGCCAGCCGTAGGACCTATAATTCACCCCTCCACTTT	CASRRTYNSPLHF
TRBD1	few	TRBJ1-1	TRBV29-1	TGCAGCGTTGAGGGGGACAGGAACACTGAAGCTTTCTTT	CSVEGDRNTEAFF
-	-	TRBJ1-2	TRBV6-5	TGTGCCAGCAGTAGAGGGTTCGGCTACACCTTC	CASSRGFGYTF
-	-	TRBJ2-3	TRBV11-2	TGTGCCAGCAGCTCGCAGGGAGCAGATACGCAGTATTTT	CASSSQGADTQYF
TRBD1	-	TRBJ1-2	TRBV6-5	TGTGCCAGCAGTTTACAGGGGTCTATCGGCTATGGCTACACCTTC	CASSLQGSIGYGYTF
TRBD1	-	TRBJ1-1	TRBV7-3	TGTGCCAGCAGCTCTTGGACAGGGGGCGTCACTGAAGCTTTCTTT	CASSSWTGGVTEAFF
-	-	TRBJ2-4	TRBV6-5	TGTGCCAGCGGCGGCACGGGGGCTGGCAAAAACATTCAGTACTTC	CASGGTGAGKNIQYF
-	-	TRBJ2-3	TRBV5-1	TGCGCCAGCACCTCGCTGCTGGGGCTAGAAACAAATACGCAGTATTTT	CASTSLLGLETNTQYF
TRBD1	-	TRBJ2-7	TRBV10-3	TGTGCCATCAGTGCAAGCCACAGGGGGGACGAGCAGTACTTC	CAISASHRGDEQYF
TRBD2	-	TRBJ2-5	TRBV7-3	TGTGCCAGCAGCTTGAGTATAGCGGGGGGATCCCAAGAGACCCAGTACTTC	CASSLSIAGGSQETQYF
-	few	TRBJ2-5	TRBV7-7	TGTGCTAGCAGCTTAACCTACATGGAGACCCAGTACTTC	CASSLTYMETQYF
-	-	TRBJ2-7	TRBV5-1	TGCGCCAGCAGCACTACTGACGGACCCTACGAGCAGTACTTC	CASSTTDGPYEQYF
TRBD1	-	TRBJ1-1	TRBV7-9	TGTGCCAGCTCAACAGGGGGCTCCGCTGAAGCTTTCTTT	CASSTGGSAEAFF
-	few	TRBJ1-1	TRBV6-5	TGTGCCAGCAGTTACAGTTGGCAGAATGAAGCTTTCTTT	CASSYSWQNEAFF
-	-	TRBJ1-2	TRBV2	TGTGCCAGCAGTGAGGGGAACTATGGCTACACCTTC	CASSEGNYGYTF
-	few	TRBJ1-2	TRBV11-3	TGTGCCAGCAGCTTAGAGGTGACAGGACTCTATGGCTACACCTTC	CASSLEVTGLYGYTF
TRBD1	-	TRBJ2-4	TRBV11-2	TGTGCCAGCAGCTTAGGTTCGATGAGGGGGCCCCTAGCCAAAAACATTCAGTACTTC	CASSLGSMRGPLAKNIQYF
-	-	TRBJ2-2	TRBV5-1	TGCGCCAGCAGGCTGACCGGGACCCCGTCCGGGGAGCTGTTTTTT	CASRLTGTPSGELFF
-	-	TRBJ2-1	TRBV5-6	TGTGCCAGCAGCTTTTTGTCCCTCCGGGACATCAATGAGCAGTTCTTC	CASSFLSLRDINEQFF
TRBD1	-	TRBJ1-1	TRBV2	TGTGCCAGCACGGGACAGATGAACACTGAAGCTTTCTTT	CASTGQMNTEAFF
-	few	TRBJ2-7	TRBV27	TGTGCCAGCAGTCCACGGGACGGAATAAACTACGAGCAGTACTTC	CASSPRDGINYEQYF
-	few	TRBJ1-3	TRBV29-1	TGCAGCGTTCTTTTTCCCGGGACTTCCACTGCCTCTGGAAACACCATATATTTT	CSVLFPGTSTASGNTIYF
-	-	TRBJ2-7	TRBV30	TGTGCCTGGAAGGGCCCGACATCGAACGTCTACGAGCAGTACTTC	CAWKGPTSNVYEQYF
-	-	TRBJ2-6	TRBV14	TGTGCCAGCAGCCACCTGGGAACCTCTGGGGCCAACGTCCTGACTTTC	CASSHLGTSGANVLTF
-	-	TRBJ1-1	TRBV6-5	TGTGCCAGCAGTTACGGGCGGTCGAACACTGAAGCTTTCTTT	CASSYGRSNTEAFF
-	few	TRBJ2-5	TRBV5-1	TGCGCCAGCACCGACTTGACGGGGGCGAAGACCCAGTACTTC	CASTDLTGAKTQYF
TRBD1	-	TRBJ1-1	TRBV5-4	TGTGCCAGCAGCTCGGGACAGATGAACACTGAAGCTTTCTTT	CASSSGQMNTEAFF
TRBD1	few	TRBJ2-7	TRBV27	TGTGCCAGCAGTTTAGTAGGGACAGTAGACTTC	CASSLVGTVDF
-	-	TRBJ2-3	TRBV29-1	TGCAGCGTGGAGAGCAGGGATACGCAGTATTTT	CSVESRDTQYF
TRBD1	-	TRBJ2-5	TRBV12-5	TGTGCTAGTGGTTTACCTGGACAGGGCGGAGAGACCCAGTACTTC	CASGLPGQGGETQYF
-	-	TRBJ2-6	TRBV5-1	TGCGCCAGCAGCTTGGGGATGGCATCACCCGGGGCCAACGTCCTGACTTTC	CASSLGMASPGANVLTF
-	-	TRBJ2-1	TRBV7-9	TGTGCCAGCAGCTTAGGGCCGTGGGGCTTTCACAATGAGCAGTTCTTC	CASSLGPWGFHNEQFF
-	once	TRBJ2-5	TRBV19	TGTGCCAGTAGTAGGAGGACCGGTGAAGAGACCCAGTACTTC	CASSRRTGEETQYF
TRBD2	-	TRBJ2-1	TRBV30	TGTGCCTGGAGTGCTAGCGGAGTTTACAATGAGCAGTTCTTC	CAWSASGVYNEQFF